Below are 10 T cell receptor beta chains sequenced from a single sample in a study of blood T cell repertoires in COVID-19. Assay used: immunoSEQ multiplex PCR; TCRdb lists only in-frame clones, some missing. The repertoire holds about 110,000 clones, approximately 80% seen once, with over 15% in the top ten. The sequencing input was peripheral blood. These receptors were obtained from a woman of 80 years or more with acute or convalescent COVID-19.

This clone has only one observation. The gene calls are TRBV9 and TRBJ2-3; D ambiguous. From germline, CDR1 is SGDLS and CDR2 YYNGEE. This CDR3 region has 15 residues. V was shortened by 4 bases and J by 2 bases, with 14 bases between the two germline ends. The CDR3 loop reads CASSRDSKPTDTQYF. The CDR3 DNA reads as TGTGCCAGCAGCAGAGACTCTAAGCCCACAGATACGCAGTATTTT.

This chain connects TRBV2 to TRBJ1-1; D is unclear. The CDR3 covers 12 residues. V shed 5 bases and J shed 1 base, with 5 bases lying between them. Germline CDR1 and CDR2: SNHLY and FYNNEI. The CDR3 DNA is TGTGCCAGCAGTAACGGGAACACTGAAGCTTTCTTT. Its protein product is CASSNGNTEAFF.

This clone has a count of ten or more. The rearrangement links TRBV10-3 to TRBJ2-2; D ambiguous. Trimming cost V 2 bases and J 4 bases, with 11 bases left between them. Germline values: CDR1 ENHRY, CDR2 SYGVKD. The CDR3 extends over 15 amino acids. CDR3 sequence reads: CAISETSVSTGELFF. Here the CDR3 DNA reads TGTGCCATCAGTGAGACGTCGGTGAGCACCGGGGAGCTGTTTTTT.

The chain couples TRBV28 to TRBJ1-5; D call uncertain. The CDR3 spans 14 residues. V gave up 2 bases and J gave up 5 bases, with 10 bases separating them. CDR1 is MDHEN, CDR2 SYDVKM, per germline. The CDR3 DNA sequence: TGTGCCAGCAGTTTAGGGTGGGGAGATCAGCCCCAGCATTTT. It yields the protein CASSLGWGDQPQHF. Full variable domain (remainder filled in from reference TRBV28 and TRBJ1-5): DVKVTQSSRYLVKRTGEKVFLECVQDMDHENMFWYRQDPGLGLRLIYFSYDVKMKEKGDIPEGYSVSREKKERFSLILESASTNQTSMYLCASSLGWGDQPQHFGDGTRLSIL.

The chain carries TRBV6-5 and TRBJ1-1; TRBD1 matches at 7 bases. In germline, CDR1 is MNHEY, CDR2 SVGAGI. V dropped 6 bases and J dropped 6; count of bases not matched to a gene: 4. The CDR3 consists of 12 residues. Written as DNA, the CDR3 is TGTGCCAGCAGGTACAGGGGCGCTGAAGCTTTCTTT. Its translation is CASRYRGAEAFF.

The chain recombines TRBV18 with TRBJ2-3; the D is unclear. V lost 3 bases and J lost 0, with 13 bases in between. CDR1 is KGHSH and CDR2 is LQKENI in the germline V gene. This CDR3 region has 16 residues. Here the CDR3 DNA reads TGTGCCAGCTCACCTAGTTTGCGGCCCAGCACAGATACGCAGTATTTT. Translation gives CASSPSLRPSTDTQYF.

The sample holds a few counts of this clone. The junction departs from the called germline gene at one end, perhaps through a read error. The chain is built from TRBV2 and TRBJ1-2; no firm D call. The CDR3 contains 13 residues. Looked up from germline, CDR1 is SNHLY and CDR2 is FYNNEI. CDR3 region: CASGDTRRYGYTF. The CDR3 coding sequence is TGTGCCAGCGGTGATACCAGGCGCTATGGCTACACCTTC.

This chain's CDR3 is CAISRGTSTDTQYF. CDR3 nucleotide sequence: TGTGCCATCAGTCGGGGGACTAGCACAGATACGCAGTATTTT. The chain combines TRBV10-3 with TRBJ2-3; D possibly corresponds to TRBD2 (6 bases). This CDR3 is 14 amino acids long. Germline V lookup: CDR1 ENHRY, CDR2 SYGVKD. Trimming removed 5 bases at V and 0 bases at J, with 9 bases between.

This clone was seen once. This sequence joins TRBV4-1 and TRBJ1-3, with a weak D call TRBD1 (5 bases). Germline-derived CDR1 and CDR2 are MGHRA and YSYEKL. The germline V and J ends were trimmed by 0 bases and 0 bases, with 9 bases remaining between them. The CDR3 extends over 16 amino acids. CDR3 region: CASSQDGRVSGNTIYF. The CDR3 DNA is TGCGCCAGCAGCCAAGATGGCAGGGTCTCTGGAAACACCATATATTTT.

The V gene is TRBV5-6, the J gene TRBJ2-1, with D possibly being TRBD2 (6 bases). The V end was cut by 7 bases, the J end by 6 bases, with 17 bases between. CDR1 is SGHDT, CDR2 YYEEEE, per germline. This CDR3 spans 14 amino acids. The CDR3 coding sequence is TGTGCCAGCCACCCGGGAGCCCCGACCAATGAGCAGTTCTTC. This gives the protein CASHPGAPTNEQFF.